Below are 26 T cell receptor beta chains sequenced from a single sample in a study of blood T cells in healthy people across ages. A second PCR, run for roughly 7 to 12 cycles, used a sample-barcoded 5' primer plus a J-beta primer mix. TCRdb itself ran the 5' RACE reads through MiXCR, one entry per CDR3 protein. The repertoire holds roughly 730,000 distinct CDR3 sequences, with more than 50% as singletons. Sequencing was carried out using blood. The receptors were sampled from a man between 40 and 49 years old in good health.

The rearrangement links TRBV7-2 to TRBJ2-7; perhaps TRBD1 as D (6 bases). CDR1 is SGHTA, CDR2 FQGNSA, per germline. The V gene lost 2 bases and the J gene lost 3 bases, with 11 bases spanning the gap. This CDR3 is built from 14 residues. CDR3 region: CASSLSRTVYEQYF. CDR3 nucleotide sequence: TGTGCCAGCAGCTTAAGTAGGACAGTCTACGAGCAGTACTTC. Complete variable domain (other parts from reference TRBV7-2 and TRBJ2-7): GAGVSQSPSNKVTEKGKDVELRCDPISGHTALYWYRQSLGQGLEFLIYFQGNSAPDKSGLPSDRFSAERTGGSVSTLTIQRTQQEDSAVYLCASSLSRTVYEQYFGPGTRLTVT.

Points on this clonotype: This clone may be a read error of a much larger clone one base away. The chain couples TRBV6-2 or TRBV6-3 to TRBJ2-1, with D maybe TRBD2 (5 bases). The germline gives CDR1 MNHEY, CDR2 SVGEGT. The CDR3 consists of 12 residues. Between the trimmed V and J ends, which lost 6 bases and 9 bases, there was a span of 12 bases. The CDR3 region is CASRRPRGEQFF. CDR3 sequence (DNA): TGTGCCAGCAGGCGCCCTCGGGGTGAGCAGTTCTTC.

This clonotype has more than one count but fewer than ten. The CDR3 sequence: CASSESGRAETQYF. CDR3 in DNA: TGTGCCAGCAGCGAAAGCGGGAGGGCCGAGACCCAGTACTTC. V and J are TRBV9 and TRBJ2-5; TRBD2 aligns across 10 bases. The V gene's germline CDR1 is SGDLS and CDR2 YYNGEE. This CDR3 comprises 14 residues. Germline trimming cut 3 bases from V and 5 bases from J; bases unmatched to any gene: 4.

The chain carries TRBV29-1 and TRBJ1-5, with D unresolved. Germline CDR1 and CDR2: SQVTM and ANQGSEA. This CDR3 comprises 13 residues. The V end was cut by 4 bases, the J end by 3 bases, with 10 bases between. CDR3 bases: TGCAGCGTTGTGATAGGACTCAATCAGCCCCAGCATTTT. This gives the protein CSVVIGLNQPQHF.

This clonotype was seen only a few times. V and J are TRBV2 and TRBJ2-4, with D possibly being TRBD2 (6 bases). The CDR3 consists of 12 residues. Germline-derived CDR1 and CDR2 are SNHLY and FYNNEI. With 3 bases removed from V and 8 bases from J, the gap between germline ends came to 8 bases. The CDR3 loop is CASSEEGDIQYF. Here the CDR3 DNA reads TGTGCCAGCAGTGAGGAGGGCGACATTCAGTACTTC.

This clonotype appeared a few times. The chain combines TRBV5-8 with TRBJ2-1, with 8 positions matching TRBD1. Germline assignment: CDR1 SGHTS and CDR2 YDEGEE. V dropped 4 bases and J dropped 0; count of bases not matched to a gene: 3. CDR3 length: 15 amino acids. CDR3 loop: CASSHGTGSYNEQFF. CDR3 sequence (DNA): TGTGCCAGCAGCCATGGGACAGGCTCCTACAATGAGCAGTTCTTC. Full variable domain (rest looked up from reference TRBV5-8 and TRBJ2-1): EAGVTQSPTHLIKTRGQQATLRCSPISGHTSVYWYQQALGLGLQFLLWYDEGEERNRGNFPPRFSGRQFPNYSSELNVNALELEDSALYLCASSHGTGSYNEQFFGPGTRLTVL.

The rearrangement links TRBV27 to TRBJ2-3; 10 positions match TRBD2. This CDR3 has 16 residues. Germline CDR1 MNHEY, CDR2 SMNVEV (reference sequence). With 5 bases clipped from V and 8 bases from J, the junction kept 13 bases outside the gene matches. CDR3 sequence reads: CASSPEAGGPSGTQYF. The CDR3 bases are TGTGCCAGCAGTCCAGAAGCGGGAGGGCCCTCAGGTACGCAGTATTTT.

There are many counts of this clonotype. J is TRBJ1-1 and V is TRBV7-2; 9 bases line up with TRBD1. The CDR3 has 15 residues. Germline-derived CDR1 and CDR2 are SGHTA and FQGNSA. The V segment lost 2 bases and the J segment 7 bases; nucleotides outside the gene matches: 8. Written as DNA, the CDR3 is TGTGCCAGCAGCTTACCCTCGACAGGGGGAGGTGAAGCTTTCTTT. It encodes CASSLPSTGGGEAFF.

The CDR3 spells CASSTPTAGADRETQYF. For the CDR3, the DNA is TGTGCCAGCAGCACCCCCACGGCGGGAGCAGATCGAGAGACCCAGTACTTC. V usage is TRBV28 and J usage is TRBJ2-5; 7 bases fit TRBD2. Per the germline V gene, CDR1 is MDHEN and CDR2 is SYDVKM. The CDR3 is 17 amino acids. With 6 bases clipped from V and 4 bases from J, the junction kept 17 bases outside the gene matches.

The chain recombines TRBV6-5 with TRBJ2-3, with no clear D. CDR1 MNHEY and CDR2 SVGAGI come from the germline V gene. The CDR3 totals 18 residues. V lost 2 bases and J 1 base, leaving 19 bases between the germline ends. As DNA, the CDR3 is TGTGCCAGCAGTTACAAACTACAAAGCACTTTCGGCACAGATACGCAGTATTTT. Its translation is CASSYKLQSTFGTDTQYF.

This sequence joins TRBV5-1 and TRBJ1-5; 8 bases agree with TRBD1. The CDR3 covers 14 residues. The junction had 6 bases not matched to a gene; V was cut back by 3 bases and J by 7 bases. Germline V gene lookup returns CDR1 SGHRS and CDR2 YFSETQ. The CDR3 region is CASSSTGDDQPQHF. The CDR3 DNA reads TGCGCCAGCAGCTCGACAGGGGATGACCAGCCCCAGCATTTT. The whole variable domain, remainder taken from reference TRBV5-1 and TRBJ1-5, is KAGVTQTPRYLIKTRGQQVTLSCSPISGHRSVSWYQQTPGQGLQFLFEYFSETQRNKGNFPGRFSGRQFSNSRSEMNVSTLELGDSALYLCASSSTGDDQPQHFGDGTRLSIL.

A few counts support this clonotype. V is TRBV24-1 and J is TRBJ2-5; TRBD1 might be the D (6 bases). The CDR3 is 14 residues long. Germline V gives CDR1 KGHDR, CDR2 SFDVKD. The germline V and J ends were trimmed by 3 bases and 3 bases, with 10 bases remaining between them. This chain's CDR3 is CATSDTRGKETQYF. The CDR3 nucleotides are TGTGCCACCAGTGATACGAGGGGGAAAGAGACCCAGTACTTC.

The chain carries TRBV16 and TRBJ2-6; possibly TRBD1 or TRBD2 for D (5 bases each). Germline V gene data show CDR1 as KGHSY and CDR2 as FQNENV. CDR3 length: 17 residues. The V gene lost 4 bases and the J gene lost 0 bases, with 13 bases spanning the gap. This chain's CDR3 is CASSRGRSVSGANVLTF. DNA for the CDR3: TGTGCCAGCAGCCGGGGACGGTCTGTCTCTGGGGCCAACGTCCTGACTTTC.

This chain joins TRBV7-9 and TRBJ1-2; D remains ambiguous. The CDR3 runs to 15 residues. Trimming cost V 2 bases and J 0 bases, with 10 bases left between them. Looked up from germline, CDR1 is SEHNR and CDR2 is FQNEAQ (reference sequence). The CDR3 spells CASSLSTAANYGYTF. Written as DNA, the CDR3 is TGTGCCAGCAGCTTAAGTACGGCAGCTAACTATGGCTACACCTTC. The variable domain in full, with the rest retrieved from reference TRBV7-9 and TRBJ1-2, is DTGVSQNPRHKITKRGQNVTFRCDPISEHNRLYWYRQTLGQGPEFLTYFQNEAQLEKSRLLSDRFSAERPKGSFSTLEIQRTEQGDSAMYLCASSLSTAANYGYTFGSGTRLTVV.

The V and J genes are TRBV7-2 and TRBJ2-1; 8 bases match TRBD2. This CDR3 spans 20 amino acids. Germline trimming cut 4 bases from V and 8 bases from J; bases unmatched to any gene: 25. CDR1 SGHTA and CDR2 FQGNSA come from the germline V gene. The DNA for the CDR3 is TGTGCCAGCAGCTCCTTTAGACGGGGGGGCCTCATAATTACCAACGATGAGCAGTTCTTC. Protein sequence: CASSSFRRGGLIITNDEQFF.

V is TRBV28 and J is TRBJ1-4; 11 nucleotides match TRBD1. The trim removed 6 bases at V and 2 bases at J, leaving 2 bases unmatched. This CDR3 spans 15 amino acids. Germline CDR1 reads MDHEN; CDR2 reads SYDVKM. CDR3 region: CASSRDRGTNEKLFF. The CDR3 nucleotides read TGTGCCAGCAGCCGGGACAGGGGGACTAATGAAAAACTGTTTTTT.

CDR3 residues: CSARDRDRVYEQYF. The CDR3 nucleotides read TGCAGTGCTAGAGATCGGGACAGAGTCTACGAGCAGTACTTC. This sequence joins TRBV20-1 and TRBJ2-7, with 7 bases fitting TRBD1. This CDR3 comprises 14 residues. Unmatched junction bases numbered 5, after V lost 0 bases and J lost 3 bases. In germline, CDR1 is DFQATT, CDR2 SNEGSKA (reference sequence).

This chain links TRBV9 with TRBJ2-5, with TRBD1 as a possible D gene (6 bases). CDR1 SGDLS and CDR2 YYNGEE come from the germline V gene. This CDR3 region has 14 residues. Trimming left V 7 bases short and J 4 bases short, with 17 bases between. Written as DNA, the CDR3 is TGTGCCAGCGCCCAATCAGGGGTGTCAGAGACCCAGTACTTC. Protein: CASAQSGVSETQYF.

The chain uses TRBV3-1 and TRBJ2-1; possibly TRBD2 for D (5 bases). Deletions cut 0 bases from V and 12 bases from J, with 18 bases between. The CDR3 covers 15 residues. Germline CDR1 is LGHDT and CDR2 is YNNKEL (reference sequence). CDR3 coding DNA: TGTGCCAGCAGCCAAGACCCAACTAGTACCGGAGGGCAGTTCTTC. Translated, it gives CASSQDPTSTGGQFF.

This sequence joins TRBV29-1 and TRBJ2-1, with 10 bases fitting TRBD1. CDR1 and CDR2 (germline): SQVTM, ANQGSEA. The CDR3 is 13 residues long. Trimming at V came to 4 bases and at J to 10 bases, leaving 7 bases not matched to a gene. In nucleotides, the CDR3 is TGCAGCGTTGCGGGACAGGGGAATGAAGAGCAGTTCTTC. Translation gives CSVAGQGNEEQFF.

In DNA, the CDR3 is TGTGCCAGCAGCGCACAACGGGCATCGGAGCAACTGTTTTTT. As protein: CASSAQRASEQLFF. The chain has TRBV2 and TRBJ1-4; D is ambiguous. The CDR3 contains 14 residues. Looked up from germline, CDR1 is SNHLY and CDR2 is FYNNEI. The V gene lost 6 bases and the J gene lost 12 bases, with 20 bases spanning the gap.

V and J are TRBV7-3 and TRBJ1-2, with 11 bases aligning to TRBD1. CDR1 and CDR2 from the germline V gene are SGHTA and FQGTGA. The CDR3 contains 15 residues. Trimming took 5 bases from V and 8 from J; bases not matched to a gene: 10. CDR3 coding DNA: TGTGCCAGCAGCCCCGGGACAGGGGGGTTGGGGGGCTACACCTTC. Protein: CASSPGTGGLGGYTF.

At least ten counts were recorded for this clonotype. This sequence joins TRBV28 and TRBJ2-3; weak D call: TRBD2 (5 bases). The CDR3 totals 14 residues. V was trimmed by 6 bases and J by 4 bases, leaving 14 bases between them. Per the germline V gene, CDR1 is MDHEN and CDR2 is SYDVKM. The CDR3 region is CASSTEGGPDTQYF. The CDR3 nucleotides are TGTGCCAGCAGCACCGAAGGAGGACCAGATACGCAGTATTTT. Using reference TRBV28 and TRBJ2-3 for the parts outside the CDR3, the full variable domain is DVKVTQSSRYLVKRTGEKVFLECVQDMDHENMFWYRQDPGLGLRLIYFSYDVKMKEKGDIPEGYSVSREKKERFSLILESASTNQTSMYLCASSTEGGPDTQYFGPGTRLTVL.

V is TRBV25-1 and J is TRBJ2-4; possibly TRBD2 for D (6 bases). TRBJ2-7 matches the DNA end more closely, so the J call is doubtful. CDR3 length: 15 residues. Germline-derived CDR1 and CDR2 are MGHDK and SYGVNS. The CDR3 loop is CASSESAGGFGEQYF. CDR3 DNA sequence: TGTGCCAGCAGTGAATCGGCTGGGGGGTTTGGCGAGCAGTACTTC.

The chain's CDR3 is CAWSLGREQYF. For the CDR3, the DNA is TGTGCCTGGAGTCTTGGGCGCGAGCAGTACTTC. The chain recombines TRBV30 with TRBJ2-7; D unclear. Trimming pared 2 bases from V and 6 bases from J, leaving 8 bases between. The CDR3 is made up of 11 amino acids. CDR1 is GTSNPN, CDR2 SVGIG, per germline (reference sequence).

There are a few counts of this clonotype. The chain recombines TRBV7-9 with TRBJ2-7; 8 bases align to TRBD1. The CDR3 has 19 residues. V lost 4 bases and J lost 0; bases outside the gene matches: 17. In germline, CDR1 is SEHNR, CDR2 FQNEAQ (reference sequence). The chain's CDR3 is CASSSSQGARGGGSYEQYF. The CDR3 DNA reads TGTGCCAGCAGCTCTAGCCAGGGGGCGCGGGGAGGAGGCTCCTACGAGCAGTACTTC.